This T cell receptor (beta chain) was observed in a study of vaccination effects on CD4 cells after COVID-19. Study conclusions and caveats: The study found marked clonal contraction of infection- and vaccine-induced clones late after vaccination.

The repertoire was sequenced with immunoSEQ multiplex PCR; TCRdb's copy has only in-frame clones and lacks some. This sample carries about 69,000 clones, roughly 79% of them seen once, and the ten largest clones take 0.95%. This clone was detected once. Its antigen remains unidentified. Deletions cut 0 bases from V and 1 base from J, with 7 bases between. The CDR3 is 14 residues long. Germline V gene lookup returns CDR1 SGHRS and CDR2 YFSETQ. With the ViraFEST assay, the study expanded antigen-specific CD4+ T cells using viral peptide pools, then sequenced them. Following culture for roughly 10 days, CD4+ T cells were isolated. Each participant was given two doses of one vaccine (BNT162b2 or mRNA-1273). Nucleocapsid antibodies were negative in the vaccine recipients, who had never had SARS-CoV-2 infection. About 2 million PBMC were seeded per well and grown in the presence of around 10 IU/ml IL-2 and about 10 ug/ml peptides. Days 3 and 7 were when half the medium was replaced with IL-2 medium.

The specimen comprised CD4+ T cells from PBMCs cultured with HCoV-OC43 spike peptides, sampled after COVID-19 vaccination. Indicated subset: HCoV-OC43 spike overlapping peptide pool stimulation. This sequence was found in a human donor who received a COVID-19 vaccine. The gene calls are TRBV5-1 and TRBJ1-1; D is uncertain. The CDR3 spells CASSLVAQNTEAFF. The CDR3 bases are TGCGCCAGCAGCTTGGTTGCACAGAACACTGAAGCTTTCTTT.